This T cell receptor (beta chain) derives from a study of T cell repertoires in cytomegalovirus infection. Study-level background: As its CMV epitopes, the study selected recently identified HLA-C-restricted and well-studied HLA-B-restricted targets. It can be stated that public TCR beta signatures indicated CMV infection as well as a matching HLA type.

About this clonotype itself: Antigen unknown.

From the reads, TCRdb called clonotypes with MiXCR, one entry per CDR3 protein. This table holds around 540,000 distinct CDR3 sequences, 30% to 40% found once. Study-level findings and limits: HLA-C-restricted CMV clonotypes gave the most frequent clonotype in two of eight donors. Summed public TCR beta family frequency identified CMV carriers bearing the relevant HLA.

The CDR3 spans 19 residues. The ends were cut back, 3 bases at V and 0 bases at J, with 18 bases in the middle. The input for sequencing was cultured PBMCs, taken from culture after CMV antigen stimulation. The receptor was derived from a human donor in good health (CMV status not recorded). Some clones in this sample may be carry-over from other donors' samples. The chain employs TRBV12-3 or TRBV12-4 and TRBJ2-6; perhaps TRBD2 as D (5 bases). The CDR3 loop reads CASSFPLPGLPSGANVLTF. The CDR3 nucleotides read TGTGCCAGCAGTTTTCCCCTCCCCGGACTGCCCTCTGGGGCCAACGTCCTGACTTTC.